A single sample gave rise to the 9 T cell receptor beta chains below, sequenced in a study of shared clonotypes between healthy human individuals. TCRdb keeps only in-frame clones here, not all; method: immunoSEQ multiplex PCR. Seen here are 110,000 or so clones, about 71% observed once, and the top ten hold about 22%. Sequencing was performed on memory CD8+ T cells sorted from blood. Sample subset: CD45RO+ cells pooled with CCR7-negative TemRA cells. The source of these receptors is a woman in her 30s in good health.

The chain employs TRBV27 and TRBJ2-2, with TRBD2 identical over 8 bases. The CDR3 runs 17 residues. CDR1 and CDR2 (germline): MNHEY, SMNVEV (reference sequence). V shed 1 base and J 5 bases; nucleotides not matched to a gene: 9. CDR3 sequence reads: CASSLYREGRETGELFF. In nucleotides, the CDR3 is TGTGCCAGCAGTTTATATCGGGAGGGCCGAGAAACCGGGGAGCTGTTTTTT.

The chain employs TRBV6-5 and TRBJ2-5; D is perhaps TRBD2 (5 bases). The V gene lost 8 bases and the J gene lost 5 bases, with 21 bases spanning the gap. From germline, CDR1 is MNHEY and CDR2 SVGAGI. The CDR3 is 15 amino acids. The CDR3 DNA sequence: TGTGCCAGCCGAACACTACTGGGGAGTGCGGAGACCCAGTACTTC. Encoded protein: CASRTLLGSAETQYF.

Many counts were recorded for this clone. The chain employs TRBV9 and TRBJ2-1; 7 bases line up with TRBD2. Germline lookup yields CDR1 SGDLS and CDR2 YYNGEE. The CDR3 covers 14 residues. With 4 bases clipped from V and 8 bases from J, the junction kept 9 bases outside the gene matches. This CDR3 is CASSPGGSRDEQFF. CDR3 DNA: TGTGCCAGCAGCCCCGGGGGGTCTAGAGATGAGCAGTTCTTC.

The chain employs TRBV6-4 and TRBJ2-3; no definite D call. Germline V CDR1 and CDR2: MRHNA, SNTAGT. The CDR3 extends over 14 amino acids. V was clipped by 3 bases and J by 0 bases, with 7 bases between them. As DNA, the CDR3 is TGTGCCAGCAGTGAAAGCCCCAGCACAGATACGCAGTATTTT. Translated, it gives CASSESPSTDTQYF.

J is TRBJ2-7 and V is TRBV4-1, with D possibly TRBD2 on 7 matching bases. Trimming removed 0 bases from V and 6 bases from J, with 18 bases in between. This CDR3 has 16 amino acids. Germline lookup yields CDR1 MGHRA and CDR2 YSYEKL. CDR3 sequence reads: CASSQEGGAIWGEQYF. CDR3 nucleotide sequence: TGCGCCAGCAGCCAAGAAGGGGGGGCCATATGGGGCGAGCAGTACTTC.

This sequence joins TRBV14 and TRBJ1-1; 7 bases align to TRBD1. Germline V gene lookup returns CDR1 SGHDN and CDR2 FVKESK. There are 15 residues in the CDR3. J lost 5 bases, V lost 0 bases, and 6 bases had no gene match. The DNA for the CDR3 is TGTGCCAGCAGCCAAGATGCAGGGGGTTATACTGAAGCTTTCTTT. Amino acid sequence: CASSQDAGGYTEAFF.

This clone was detected only a few times. The chain has TRBV11-2 and TRBJ2-7, with no clear D. The germline gives CDR1 SGHAT, CDR2 FQNNGV. Trimming took 0 bases from V and 3 from J, leaving 12 bases between them. The CDR3 is 15 residues long. The CDR3 DNA reads TGTGCCAGCAGCTTAGACGGGCGTTTCGTCTACGAGCAGTACTTC. This translates into CASSLDGRFVYEQYF. Using reference TRBV11-2 and TRBJ2-7 for the parts outside the CDR3, the full variable domain is EAGVAQSPRYKIIEKRQSVAFWCNPISGHATLYWYQQILGQGPKLLIQFQNNGVVDDSQLPKDRFSAERLKGVDSTLKIQPAKLEDSAVYLCASSLDGRFVYEQYFGPGTRLTVT.

This clone was recorded a few times. V is TRBV27 and J is TRBJ2-3; 11 nucleotides line up with TRBD2. Germline lookup yields CDR1 MNHEY and CDR2 SMNVEV (reference sequence). This CDR3 comprises 16 residues. After removal of 0 bases from V and 5 bases from J, the junction contained 4 bases not matched to a gene. CDR3 protein: CASSLSSTSGRDTQYF. The CDR3 region has the DNA TGTGCCAGCAGTTTATCGTCAACTAGCGGGAGAGATACGCAGTATTTT.

This clone was counted at least ten times. V and J are TRBV2 and TRBJ2-5; D is possibly TRBD2 (5 bases). This CDR3 is built from 13 residues. With 6 bases removed from V and 1 base from J, the gap between germline ends came to 9 bases. In germline, CDR1 is SNHLY, CDR2 FYNNEI. In DNA, the CDR3 is TGTGCCAGCAGCCGGACTTCCCAAGAGACCCAGTACTTC. It codes for CASSRTSQETQYF.